Listed below are T cell receptor beta chains from one sample, sequenced in a study of cytomegalovirus exposure and HLA in healthy donors. Profiling relied on immunoSEQ multiplex PCR, and the TCRdb table lists in-frame clones only, not all of them. This sample yields about 240,000 clones, of which around 81% are seen a single time; less than 9% belongs to the top ten. Sequences were obtained from PBMCs. Source of these receptors: an older woman in good health and CMV-seropositive. The CDR3 runs from the conserved cysteine through the conserved F or W. Fields, in order: D gene, V gene, J gene, CDR3 length, clone size, CDR3 protein, CDR3 DNA. A D gene is named only where the DNA matches it firmly. Clone size is shown for a subset of rows, as once, few, many or a class of expanded clone.

D gene: .; V gene: TRBV11-2; J gene: TRBJ1-1; CDR3 length: 15; clone size: .; CDR3 protein: CASRALGGMNTEAFF; CDR3 DNA: TGTGCCAGCAGAGCCTTGGGAGGGATGAACACTGAAGCTTTCTTT
D gene: TRBD2; V gene: TRBV4-1; J gene: TRBJ2-2; CDR3 length: 17; clone size: .; CDR3 protein: CASSQVTSGRVSGELFF; CDR3 DNA: TGCGCCAGCAGCCAAGTTACAAGCGGGAGGGTTTCGGGGGAGCTGTTTTTT
D gene: .; V gene: TRBV6-5; J gene: TRBJ2-7; CDR3 length: 16; clone size: .; CDR3 protein: CASSYSLDRRIYEQYF; CDR3 DNA: TGTGCCAGCAGTTACTCCCTTGACAGAAGGATCTACGAGCAGTACTTC
D gene: .; V gene: TRBV5-6; J gene: TRBJ1-1; CDR3 length: 13; clone size: once; CDR3 protein: CASSLRLNTEAFF; CDR3 DNA: TGTGCCAGCAGCTTGCGGTTGAACACTGAAGCTTTCTTT
D gene: TRBD2; V gene: TRBV7-8; J gene: TRBJ2-1; CDR3 length: 14; clone size: .; CDR3 protein: CASSLTSGANEQFF; CDR3 DNA: TGTGCCAGCAGCCTGACTAGCGGGGCCAATGAGCAGTTCTTC
D gene: TRBD2; V gene: TRBV5-1; J gene: TRBJ2-1; CDR3 length: 15; clone size: .; CDR3 protein: CASSPGLAPYNEQFF; CDR3 DNA: TGCGCCAGCAGCCCGGGACTAGCGCCCTACAATGAGCAGTTCTTC
D gene: .; V gene: TRBV2; J gene: TRBJ1-5; CDR3 length: 13; clone size: once; CDR3 protein: CASRQDTRQPQHF; CDR3 DNA: TGTGCCAGCAGGCAAGACACTCGGCAGCCCCAGCATTTT
D gene: .; V gene: TRBV5-1; J gene: TRBJ1-1; CDR3 length: 12; clone size: few; CDR3 protein: CASSERGTEAFF; CDR3 DNA: TGCGCCAGCAGCGAAAGGGGTACTGAAGCTTTCTTT
D gene: .; V gene: TRBV27; J gene: TRBJ2-7; CDR3 length: 16; clone size: .; CDR3 protein: CASSLSVLESSYEQYF; CDR3 DNA: TGTGCCAGCAGTTTATCGGTACTAGAAAGCTCCTACGAGCAGTACTTC
D gene: .; V gene: TRBV5-6; J gene: TRBJ1-3; CDR3 length: 14; clone size: .; CDR3 protein: CASSPRAGGNTIYF; CDR3 DNA: TGTGCCAGCAGCCCCAGGGCAGGGGGAAACACCATATATTTT
D gene: .; V gene: TRBV28; J gene: TRBJ2-2; CDR3 length: 15; clone size: .; CDR3 protein: CASSFWPGYTGELFF; CDR3 DNA: TGTGCCAGCAGTTTTTGGCCAGGGTACACCGGGGAGCTGTTTTTT
D gene: TRBD2; V gene: TRBV5-4; J gene: TRBJ2-1; CDR3 length: 18; clone size: few; CDR3 protein: CASSLGSAGTRRNNEQFF; CDR3 DNA: TGTGCCAGCAGCTTGGGGAGCGCCGGGACTAGGCGAAACAATGAGCAGTTCTTC
D gene: .; V gene: TRBV5-1; J gene: TRBJ1-1; CDR3 length: 15; clone size: .; CDR3 protein: CASSIETGMNTEAFF; CDR3 DNA: TGCGCCAGCAGCATAGAGACGGGAATGAACACTGAAGCTTTCTTT
D gene: .; V gene: TRBV30; J gene: TRBJ1-1; CDR3 length: 13; clone size: .; CDR3 protein: CAWSVLDNLEAFF; CDR3 DNA: TGTGCCTGGAGTGTATTGGACAATCTTGAAGCTTTCTTT
D gene: .; V gene: TRBV15; J gene: TRBJ2-7; CDR3 length: 15; clone size: .; CDR3 protein: CATSVDRHPSYEQYF; CDR3 DNA: TGTGCCACCAGCGTCGACAGGCATCCGTCCTACGAGCAGTACTTC
D gene: .; V gene: TRBV15; J gene: TRBJ2-7; CDR3 length: 14; clone size: .; CDR3 protein: CATSRDRVPYEQYF; CDR3 DNA: TGTGCCACCAGCAGAGATCGGGTGCCCTACGAGCAGTACTTC
D gene: TRBD1; V gene: TRBV28; J gene: TRBJ2-2; CDR3 length: 14; clone size: .; CDR3 protein: CASSRQGIGGELFF; CDR3 DNA: TGTGCCAGCAGCCGACAGGGGATCGGCGGGGAGCTGTTTTTT